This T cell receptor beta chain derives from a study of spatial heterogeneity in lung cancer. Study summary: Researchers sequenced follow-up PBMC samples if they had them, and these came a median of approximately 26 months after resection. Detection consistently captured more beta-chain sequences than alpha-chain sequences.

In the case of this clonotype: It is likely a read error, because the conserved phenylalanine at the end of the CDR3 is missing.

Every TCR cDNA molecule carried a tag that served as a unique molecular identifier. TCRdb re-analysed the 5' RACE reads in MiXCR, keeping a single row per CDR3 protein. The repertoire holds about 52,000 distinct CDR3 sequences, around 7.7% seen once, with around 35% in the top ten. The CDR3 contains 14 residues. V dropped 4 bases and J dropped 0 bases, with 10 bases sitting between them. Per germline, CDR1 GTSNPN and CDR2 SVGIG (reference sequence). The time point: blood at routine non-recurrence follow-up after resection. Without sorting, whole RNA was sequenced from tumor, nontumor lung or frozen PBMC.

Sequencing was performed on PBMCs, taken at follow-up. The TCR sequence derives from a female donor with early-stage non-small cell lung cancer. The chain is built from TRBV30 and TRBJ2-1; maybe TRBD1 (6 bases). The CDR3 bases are TGTGCCTGGACCTCAGGGGCCTCCTACAATGAGCAGTTCTCC. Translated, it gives CAWTSGASYNEQFS.